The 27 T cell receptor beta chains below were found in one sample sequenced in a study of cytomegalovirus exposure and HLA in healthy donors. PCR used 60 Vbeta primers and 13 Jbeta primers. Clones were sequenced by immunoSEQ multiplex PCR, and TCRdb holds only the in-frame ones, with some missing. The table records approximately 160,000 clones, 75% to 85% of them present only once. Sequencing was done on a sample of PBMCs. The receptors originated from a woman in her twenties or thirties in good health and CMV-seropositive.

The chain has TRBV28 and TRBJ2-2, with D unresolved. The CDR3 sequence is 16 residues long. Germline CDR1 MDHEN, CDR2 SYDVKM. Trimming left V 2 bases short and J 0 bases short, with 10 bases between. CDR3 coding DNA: TGTGCCAGCAGTTTACCCCGGTATTCGAACACCGGGGAGCTGTTTTTT. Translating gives CASSLPRYSNTGELFF. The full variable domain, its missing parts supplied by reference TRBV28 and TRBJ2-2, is DVKVTQSSRYLVKRTGEKVFLECVQDMDHENMFWYRQDPGLGLRLIYFSYDVKMKEKGDIPEGYSVSREKKERFSLILESASTNQTSMYLCASSLPRYSNTGELFFGEGSRLTVL.

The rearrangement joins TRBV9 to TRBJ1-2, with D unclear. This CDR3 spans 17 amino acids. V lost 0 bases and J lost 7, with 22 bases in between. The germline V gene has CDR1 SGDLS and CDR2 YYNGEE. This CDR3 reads CASSVANGVGSTGGYTF. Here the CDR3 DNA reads TGTGCCAGCAGCGTAGCCAACGGGGTCGGGAGTACGGGTGGCTACACCTTC.

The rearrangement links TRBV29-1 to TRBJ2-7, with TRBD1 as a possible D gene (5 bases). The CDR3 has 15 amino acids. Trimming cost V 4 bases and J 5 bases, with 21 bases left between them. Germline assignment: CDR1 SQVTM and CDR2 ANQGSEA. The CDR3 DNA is TGCAGCGTTGCGAGAACAGGTTTAATTGCGCACGAGCAGTACTTC. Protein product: CSVARTGLIAHEQYF.

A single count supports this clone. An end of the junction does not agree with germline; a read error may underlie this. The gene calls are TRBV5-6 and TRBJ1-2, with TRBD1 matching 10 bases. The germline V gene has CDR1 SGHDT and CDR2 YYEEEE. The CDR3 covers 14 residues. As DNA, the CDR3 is TGTGCCAGCAGTTTGGGGACAGGGGTCTATGGCTACACCTTC. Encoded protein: CASSLGTGVYGYTF.

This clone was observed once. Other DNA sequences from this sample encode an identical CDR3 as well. The CDR3 loop is CASSSQGEGFSGANVLTF. As DNA, the CDR3 is TGTGCCAGCAGCTCACAGGGGGAGGGTTTTTCTGGGGCCAACGTCCTGACTTTC. This rearrangement joins TRBV7-9 to TRBJ2-6; TRBD1 is a possible D gene (8 bases). Between the trimmed V and J ends, which lost 4 bases and 1 base, there was a span of 17 bases. The CDR3 totals 18 residues. Germline V CDR1 and CDR2: SEHNR, FQNEAQ (reference sequence).

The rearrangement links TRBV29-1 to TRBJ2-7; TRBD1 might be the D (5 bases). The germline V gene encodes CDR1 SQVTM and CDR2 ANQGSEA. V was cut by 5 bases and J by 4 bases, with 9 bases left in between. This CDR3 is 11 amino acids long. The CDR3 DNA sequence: TGCAGCGTTACGGACATTTACGAGCAGTACTTC. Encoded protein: CSVTDIYEQYF.

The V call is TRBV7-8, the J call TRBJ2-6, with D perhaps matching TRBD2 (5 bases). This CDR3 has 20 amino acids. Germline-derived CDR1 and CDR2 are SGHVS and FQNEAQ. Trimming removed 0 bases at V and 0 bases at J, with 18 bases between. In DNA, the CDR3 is TGTGCCAGCAGCTTAGCCATAGCGTCGGGGATAAGCTCTGGGGCCAACGTCCTGACTTTC. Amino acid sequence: CASSLAIASGISSGANVLTF.

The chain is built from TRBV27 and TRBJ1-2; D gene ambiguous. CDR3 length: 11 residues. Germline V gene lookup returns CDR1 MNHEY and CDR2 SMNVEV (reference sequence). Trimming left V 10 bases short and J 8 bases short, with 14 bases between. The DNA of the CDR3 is TGTGCCACCCATGCGGTGAGCGGCTACACCTTC. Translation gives CATHAVSGYTF.

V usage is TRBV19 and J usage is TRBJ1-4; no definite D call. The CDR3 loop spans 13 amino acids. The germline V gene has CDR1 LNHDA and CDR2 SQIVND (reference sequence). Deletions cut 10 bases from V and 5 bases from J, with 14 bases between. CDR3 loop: CATMRGTNEKLFF. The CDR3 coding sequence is TGTGCCACCATGAGAGGCACCAATGAAAAACTGTTTTTT.

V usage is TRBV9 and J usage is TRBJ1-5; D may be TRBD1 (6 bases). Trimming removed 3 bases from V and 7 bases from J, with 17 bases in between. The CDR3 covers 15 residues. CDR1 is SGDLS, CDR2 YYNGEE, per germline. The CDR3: CASSAGTSWGQPQHF. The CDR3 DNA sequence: TGTGCCAGCAGCGCCGGGACATCCTGGGGGCAGCCCCAGCATTTT.

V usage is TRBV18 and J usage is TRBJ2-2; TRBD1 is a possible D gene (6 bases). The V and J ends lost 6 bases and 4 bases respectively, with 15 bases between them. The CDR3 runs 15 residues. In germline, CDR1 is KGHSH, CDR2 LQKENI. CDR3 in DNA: TGTGCCAGCTCTCCGAACAGGGTGCCCACCGGGGAGCTGTTTTTT. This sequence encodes CASSPNRVPTGELFF.

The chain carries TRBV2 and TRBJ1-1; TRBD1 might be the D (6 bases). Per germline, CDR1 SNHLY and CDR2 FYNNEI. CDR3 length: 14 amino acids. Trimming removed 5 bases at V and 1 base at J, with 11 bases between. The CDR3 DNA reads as TGTGCCAGCAGTTCCCAGGGGTCGAACACTGAAGCTTTCTTT. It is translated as CASSSQGSNTEAFF.

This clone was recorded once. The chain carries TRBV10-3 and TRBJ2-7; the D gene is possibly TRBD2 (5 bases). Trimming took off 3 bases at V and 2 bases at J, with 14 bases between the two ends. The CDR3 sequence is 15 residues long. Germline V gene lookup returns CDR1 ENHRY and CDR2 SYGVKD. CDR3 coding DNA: TGTGCCATCAGTGAATCCCCCAGAGGGCCCTACGAGCAGTACTTC. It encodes CAISESPRGPYEQYF.

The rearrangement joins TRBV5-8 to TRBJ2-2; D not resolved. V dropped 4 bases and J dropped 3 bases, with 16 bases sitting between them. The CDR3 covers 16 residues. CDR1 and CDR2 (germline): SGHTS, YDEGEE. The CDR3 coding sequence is TGTGCCAGCAGCCTCGAGGCCCCTGCGGACACCGGGGAGCTGTTTTTT. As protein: CASSLEAPADTGELFF.

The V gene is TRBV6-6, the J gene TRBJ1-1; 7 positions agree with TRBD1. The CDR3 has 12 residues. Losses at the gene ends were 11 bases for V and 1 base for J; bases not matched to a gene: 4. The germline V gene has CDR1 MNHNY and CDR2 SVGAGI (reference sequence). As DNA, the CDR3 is TGTGCCGCGGACAGGTGGAACACTGAAGCTTTCTTT. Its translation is CAADRWNTEAFF.

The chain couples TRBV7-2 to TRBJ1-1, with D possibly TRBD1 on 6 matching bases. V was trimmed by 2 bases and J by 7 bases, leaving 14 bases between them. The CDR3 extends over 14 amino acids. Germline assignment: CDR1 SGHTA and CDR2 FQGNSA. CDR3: CASSLSGGYGEAFF. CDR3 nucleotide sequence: TGTGCCAGCAGCTTATCTGGGGGCTATGGTGAAGCTTTCTTT.

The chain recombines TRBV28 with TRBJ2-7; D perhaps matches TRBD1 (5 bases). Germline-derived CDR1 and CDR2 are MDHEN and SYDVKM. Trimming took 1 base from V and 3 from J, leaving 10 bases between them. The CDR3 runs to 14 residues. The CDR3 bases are TGTGCCAGCAGTTTATCAGGGAATAGCTACGAGCAGTACTTC. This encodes CASSLSGNSYEQYF.

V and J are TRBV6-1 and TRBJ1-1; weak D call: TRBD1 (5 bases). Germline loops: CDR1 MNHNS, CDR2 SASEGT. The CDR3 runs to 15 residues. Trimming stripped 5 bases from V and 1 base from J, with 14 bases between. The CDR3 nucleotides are TGTGCCAGCAGTTTCCCGGGACTGACGAACACTGAAGCTTTCTTT. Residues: CASSFPGLTNTEAFF.

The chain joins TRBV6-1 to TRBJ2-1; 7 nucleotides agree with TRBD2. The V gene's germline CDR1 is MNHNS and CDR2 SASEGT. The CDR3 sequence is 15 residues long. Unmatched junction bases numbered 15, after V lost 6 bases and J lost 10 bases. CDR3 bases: TGTGCCAGCAGACCTCCTAGCGGACATGAGTTCGAGCAGTTCTTC. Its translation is CASRPPSGHEFEQFF.

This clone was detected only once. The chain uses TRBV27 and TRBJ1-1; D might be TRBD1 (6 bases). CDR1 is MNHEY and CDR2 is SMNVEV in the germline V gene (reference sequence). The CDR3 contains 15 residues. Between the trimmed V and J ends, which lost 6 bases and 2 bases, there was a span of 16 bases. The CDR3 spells CASRELQGVNTEAFF. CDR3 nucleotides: TGTGCCAGCAGGGAGCTACAGGGAGTAAACACTGAAGCTTTCTTT.

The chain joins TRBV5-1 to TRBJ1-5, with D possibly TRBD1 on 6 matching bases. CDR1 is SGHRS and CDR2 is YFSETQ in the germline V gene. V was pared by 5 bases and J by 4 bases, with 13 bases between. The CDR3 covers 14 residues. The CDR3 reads CASSSGDPNQPQHF. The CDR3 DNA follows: TGCGCCAGCAGTTCAGGGGATCCTAATCAGCCCCAGCATTTT. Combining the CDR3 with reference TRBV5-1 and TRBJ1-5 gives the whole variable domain KAGVTQTPRYLIKTRGQQVTLSCSPISGHRSVSWYQQTPGQGLQFLFEYFSETQRNKGNFPGRFSGRQFSNSRSEMNVSTLELGDSALYLCASSSGDPNQPQHFGDGTRLSIL.

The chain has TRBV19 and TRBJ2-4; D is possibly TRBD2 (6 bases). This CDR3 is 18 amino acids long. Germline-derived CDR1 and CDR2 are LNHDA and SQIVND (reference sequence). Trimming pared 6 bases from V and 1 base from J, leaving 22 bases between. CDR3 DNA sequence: TGTGCCAGTAGAAGCGGAGGGGTAGCGAGTACCGCCAAAAACATTCAGTACTTC. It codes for CASRSGGVASTAKNIQYF. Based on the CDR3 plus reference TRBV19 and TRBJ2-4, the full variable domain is DGGITQSPKYLFRKEGQNVTLSCEQNLNHDAMYWYRQDPGQGLRLIYYSQIVNDFQKGDIAEGYSVSREKKESFPLTVTSAQKNPTAFYLCASRSGGVASTAKNIQYFGAGTRLSVL.

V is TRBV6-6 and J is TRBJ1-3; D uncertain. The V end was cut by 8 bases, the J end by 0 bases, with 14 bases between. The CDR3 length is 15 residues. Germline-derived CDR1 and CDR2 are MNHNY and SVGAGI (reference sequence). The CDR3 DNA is TGTGCCAGCGATCACGGTCTCAACTCTGGAAACACCATATATTTT. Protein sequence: CASDHGLNSGNTIYF.

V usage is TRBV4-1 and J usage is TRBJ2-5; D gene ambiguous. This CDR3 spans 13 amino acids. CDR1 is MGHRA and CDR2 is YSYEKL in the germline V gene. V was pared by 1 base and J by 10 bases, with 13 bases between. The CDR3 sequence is CASSQAVDSGQYF. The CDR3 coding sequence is TGCGCCAGCAGCCAAGCGGTGGATTCGGGCCAGTACTTC.

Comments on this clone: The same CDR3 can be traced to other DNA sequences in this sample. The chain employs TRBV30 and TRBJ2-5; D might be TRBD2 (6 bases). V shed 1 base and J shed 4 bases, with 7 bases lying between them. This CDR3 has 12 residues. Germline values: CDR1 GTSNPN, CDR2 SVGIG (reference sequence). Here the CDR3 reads CAWSAGGETQYF. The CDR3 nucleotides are TGTGCCTGGAGTGCCGGGGGAGAGACCCAGTACTTC. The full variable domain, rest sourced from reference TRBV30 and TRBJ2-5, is SQTIHQWPATLVQPVGSPLSLECTVEGTSNPNLYWYRQAAGRGLQLLFYSVGIGQISSEVPQNLSASRPQDRQFILSSKKLLLSDSGFYLCAWSAGGETQYFGPGTRLLVL.

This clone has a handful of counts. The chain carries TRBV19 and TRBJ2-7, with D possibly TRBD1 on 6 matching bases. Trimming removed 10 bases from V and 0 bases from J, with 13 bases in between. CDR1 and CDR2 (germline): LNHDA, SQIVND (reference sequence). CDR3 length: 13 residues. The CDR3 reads CATQGSPSYEQYF. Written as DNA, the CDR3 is TGTGCCACACAGGGATCACCCTCCTACGAGCAGTACTTC.

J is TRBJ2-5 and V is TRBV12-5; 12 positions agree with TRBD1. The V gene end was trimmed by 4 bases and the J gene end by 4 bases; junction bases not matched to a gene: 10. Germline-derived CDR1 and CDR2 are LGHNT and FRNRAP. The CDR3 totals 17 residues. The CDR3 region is CASGSGTGGARGETQYF. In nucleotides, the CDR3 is TGTGCTAGTGGTTCCGGGACAGGGGGCGCCCGAGGAGAGACCCAGTACTTC.